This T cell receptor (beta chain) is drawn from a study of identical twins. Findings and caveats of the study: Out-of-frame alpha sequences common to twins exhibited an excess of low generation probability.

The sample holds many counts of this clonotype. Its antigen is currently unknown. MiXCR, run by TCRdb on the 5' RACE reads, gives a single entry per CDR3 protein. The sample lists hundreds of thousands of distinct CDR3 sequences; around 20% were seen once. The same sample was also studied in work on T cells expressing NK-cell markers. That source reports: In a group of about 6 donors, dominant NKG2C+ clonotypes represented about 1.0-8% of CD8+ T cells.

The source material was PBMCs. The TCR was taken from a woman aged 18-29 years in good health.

CDR3 sequence (DNA): TGTGCCAGTTCAAGGACTAGCGGGAGAGGTGAGCAGTTCTTC. Amino acids: CASSRTSGRGEQFF. The chain carries TRBV6-2 or TRBV6-3 and TRBJ2-1, with 13 bases lining up with TRBD2. The CDR3 extends over 14 amino acids. Looked up from germline, CDR1 is MNHEY and CDR2 is SVGEGT. V dropped 9 bases and J dropped 9; count of bases not matched to a gene: 8.